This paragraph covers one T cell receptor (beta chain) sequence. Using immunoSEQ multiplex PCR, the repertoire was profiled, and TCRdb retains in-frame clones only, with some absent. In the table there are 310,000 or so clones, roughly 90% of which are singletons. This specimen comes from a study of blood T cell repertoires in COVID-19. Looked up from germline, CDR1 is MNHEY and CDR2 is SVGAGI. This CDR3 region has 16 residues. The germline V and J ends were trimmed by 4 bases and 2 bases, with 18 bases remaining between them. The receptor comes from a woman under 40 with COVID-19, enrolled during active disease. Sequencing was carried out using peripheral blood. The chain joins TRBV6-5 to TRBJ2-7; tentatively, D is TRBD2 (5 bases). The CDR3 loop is CASSSRAGRPTYEQYF. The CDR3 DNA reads TGTGCCAGCAGTTCGAGGGCCGGACGGCCGACCTACGAGCAGTACTTC.